Shown below are 24 T cell receptor beta chains from a single sample sequenced in a study of blood T cell repertoires in COVID-19. TCRdb's copy holds only in-frame clones and misses some; the assay was immunoSEQ multiplex PCR. This sample has about 180,000 clones, with 86% found just once. Sequencing was performed on PBMCs or T cells enriched from blood (not recorded which). These receptor sequences come from a woman in her thirties who had recovered from COVID-19.

The V and J genes are TRBV28 and TRBJ1-2; the match to TRBD1 covers 7 bases. CDR1 and CDR2 (germline): MDHEN, SYDVKM. After removal of 1 base from V and 7 bases from J, the junction contained 9 bases not matched to a gene. The CDR3 spans 15 residues. CDR3 region: CASSLFLDDRVGYTF. The CDR3 DNA is TGTGCCAGCAGTTTATTTTTAGACGACAGGGTTGGCTACACCTTC.

The V call is TRBV24-1, the J call TRBJ2-3, with 13 nucleotides matching TRBD2. This CDR3 spans 15 amino acids. Germline lookup yields CDR1 KGHDR and CDR2 SFDVKD. V shed 2 bases, J shed 7 bases, and the junction held 2 bases outside the gene matches. CDR3 nucleotides: TGTGCCACCAGTGATTGGACTAGCGGGAGCCATACGCAGTATTTT. Translation gives CATSDWTSGSHTQYF.

This chain joins TRBV18 and TRBJ2-2; D might be TRBD1 (5 bases). Germline loops: CDR1 KGHSH, CDR2 LQKENI. V was shortened by 2 bases and J by 3 bases, with 22 bases between the two germline ends. CDR3 size: 19 residues. The CDR3 protein is CASSPASNSGLLDTGELFF. Here the CDR3 DNA reads TGTGCCAGCTCACCAGCTTCTAATTCAGGGCTACTCGACACCGGGGAGCTGTTTTTT.

The CDR3 here is CASSMGYEQFF. The CDR3 DNA reads TGTGCCAGTAGTATGGGCTATGAGCAGTTCTTC. The chain uses TRBV19 and TRBJ2-1; D is uncertain. The CDR3 contains 11 residues. V was cut by 3 bases and J by 8 bases, with 5 bases left in between. The germline V gene has CDR1 LNHDA and CDR2 SQIVND (reference sequence).

CDR3 nucleotides: TGCGCCAGCAGCCCGGGACTAGCGGGAGGAATCGAGCAGTACTTC. Its protein product is CASSPGLAGGIEQYF. The chain has TRBV5-1 and TRBJ2-7; TRBD2 matches at 15 bases. The CDR3 contains 15 residues. Germline trimming cut 4 bases from V and 6 bases from J; bases unmatched to any gene: 5. CDR1 and CDR2 (germline): SGHRS, YFSETQ.

This sequence joins TRBV5-1 and TRBJ2-2; D might be TRBD2 (5 bases). This CDR3 comprises 14 residues. Trimming cost V 4 bases and J 6 bases, with 13 bases left between them. Germline loops: CDR1 SGHRS, CDR2 YFSETQ. This CDR3 reads CASSPGGEAGELFF. The CDR3, as DNA: TGCGCCAGCAGCCCCGGAGGCGAGGCCGGGGAGCTGTTTTTT.

The rearrangement links TRBV20-1 to TRBJ2-7; D remains ambiguous. Germline-derived CDR1 and CDR2 are DFQATT and SNEGSKA (reference sequence). Deletions cut 3 bases from V and 1 base from J, with 13 bases between. There are 14 residues in the CDR3. The CDR3 loop reads CSASVQALSYEQYF. Written as DNA, the CDR3 is TGCAGTGCTAGTGTCCAGGCCCTATCCTACGAGCAGTACTTC.

The chain combines TRBV15 with TRBJ2-1; weak D call: TRBD1 (5 bases). The CDR3 sequence is 15 residues long. V lost 8 bases, J lost 1 base, and 15 bases lay in between. Germline values: CDR1 LNHNV, CDR2 YYDKDF (reference sequence). The DNA of the CDR3 is TGTGCCACCTATCGAGCAGGGCAATCCTACAATGAGCAGTTCTTC. It codes for CATYRAGQSYNEQFF.

The chain combines TRBV3-1 (or the pseudogene TRBV3-2) with TRBJ2-1; 10 bases align to TRBD1. The V gene end was trimmed by 4 bases and the J gene end by 7 bases; junction bases not matched to a gene: 4. The CDR3 runs 14 residues. Germline CDR1 reads LGHDT; CDR2 reads YNNKEL (reference sequence). The CDR3 loop reads CASSPWTGGNEQFF. In DNA, the CDR3 is TGTGCCAGCAGCCCCTGGACAGGGGGGAATGAGCAGTTCTTC.

The chain is built from TRBV28 and TRBJ1-2; D ambiguous. The CDR3 extends over 11 amino acids. Germline CDR1 is MDHEN and CDR2 is SYDVKM. With 5 bases removed from V and 10 bases from J, the gap between germline ends came to 11 bases. CDR3 DNA sequence: TGTGCCAGCAGTCTACAGAACCACTACACCTTC. Protein sequence: CASSLQNHYTF.

The chain recombines TRBV21-1 with TRBJ2-4; TRBD2 is the table's D call, not checked against the DNA. TRBV21-1 constitutes a pseudogene. The CDR3 totals 20 residues. The CDR3 DNA sequence: TGTGCCAGCAGCAAAAGGCAGTGTGGCGGATTCAACGAACCCAAAAACATTCAGTACTTC. Protein product: CASSKRQCGGFNEPKNIQYF.

The chain employs TRBV21-1 and TRBJ2-7; the table's D call of TRBD1 was not tested on the DNA. TRBV21-1 is a known pseudogene. The CDR3 is 15 residues long. Here the CDR3 reads CASSNPGQGALEQYF. DNA of the CDR3: TGTGCCAGCAGCAACCCGGGACAGGGGGCCTTGGAGCAGTACTTC.

The rearrangement joins TRBV5-1 to TRBJ2-7, with 7 bases lining up with TRBD2. The germline CDR1 and CDR2 sequences are SGHRS and YFSETQ. CDR3 length: 16 residues. Germline trimming cut 4 bases from V and 3 bases from J; bases unmatched to any gene: 13. The CDR3, as DNA: TGCGCCAGCAGCAGAGACGGACTAGGAAGTTTCTACGAGCAGTACTTC. It translates to CASSRDGLGSFYEQYF.

The chain uses TRBV7-4 and TRBJ2-1; no clear D. The germline gives CDR1 SGHVT, CDR2 SQSDAQ. V shed 5 bases and J shed 0 bases, with 5 bases lying between them. This CDR3 has 13 amino acids. The CDR3 DNA reads as TGTGCCAGCAGCGGCGGCTCCTACAATGAGCAGTTCTTC. Translation gives CASSGGSYNEQFF.

This chain links TRBV13 with TRBJ2-2, with 8 bases that match TRBD1. After removal of 3 bases from V and 1 base from J, the junction contained 1 base not matched to a gene. This CDR3 spans 15 amino acids. Germline V lookup: CDR1 PRHDT, CDR2 FYEKMQ (reference sequence). The CDR3 nucleotides read TGTGCCAGCAGCTTGACAGGGGTGAACACCGGGGAGCTGTTTTTT. Translation: CASSLTGVNTGELFF.

J is TRBJ2-7 and V is TRBV19; the match to TRBD2 covers 8 bases. CDR1 LNHDA and CDR2 SQIVND come from the germline V gene (reference sequence). V gave up 6 bases and J gave up 6 bases; unmatched junction bases: 7. The CDR3 runs 13 residues. CDR3 sequence: CASREAGAGEQYF. CDR3 coding DNA: TGTGCCAGTAGGGAAGCGGGAGCGGGCGAGCAGTACTTC. The variable domain in full, with the rest retrieved from reference TRBV19 and TRBJ2-7, is DGGITQSPKYLFRKEGQNVTLSCEQNLNHDAMYWYRQDPGQGLRLIYYSQIVNDFQKGDIAEGYSVSREKKESFPLTVTSAQKNPTAFYLCASREAGAGEQYFGPGTRLTVT.

This clone came up once. The V and J genes are TRBV6-4 and TRBJ2-2; D may be TRBD2 (5 bases). The CDR3 loop spans 16 amino acids. V was clipped by 2 bases and J by 4 bases, with 14 bases between them. Germline V gene sequence: CDR1 MRHNA, CDR2 SNTAGT. The CDR3 DNA is TGTGCCAGCAGTGACAGTGGTAGCGAGAGCACCGGGGAGCTGTTTTTT. Its protein is CASSDSGSESTGELFF.

This chain uses TRBV18 with TRBJ2-2; D not certain. The CDR3 extends over 16 amino acids. Germline loops: CDR1 KGHSH, CDR2 LQKENI. V was cut by 3 bases and J by 6 bases, with 17 bases left in between. The CDR3 DNA reads TGTGCCAGCTCACCCTTAGCTCGGCAGACCCCCGGGGAGCTGTTTTTT. Encoded protein: CASSPLARQTPGELFF.

This chain links TRBV28 with TRBJ2-4, with TRBD2 identical over 13 bases. The germline V gene encodes CDR1 MDHEN and CDR2 SYDVKM. This CDR3 spans 16 amino acids. V lost 5 bases, J lost 6 bases, and 7 bases stayed unmatched. The CDR3 protein is CASSLLAGGPGNIQYF. CDR3 coding DNA: TGTGCCAGCAGTCTACTAGCGGGAGGGCCCGGAAACATTCAGTACTTC.

This chain uses TRBV29-1 with TRBJ1-5, with D uncertain. CDR1 and CDR2 (germline): SQVTM, ANQGSEA. V shed 4 bases and J shed 1 base, with 14 bases lying between them. This CDR3 is 15 amino acids long. The CDR3 DNA follows: TGCAGCGTTGTTGAAGGGAGCGTCAGCAATCAGCCCCAGCATTTT. Its protein product is CSVVEGSVSNQPQHF.

J is TRBJ2-5 and V is TRBV25-1, with 7 bases that match TRBD1. Germline V gene data show CDR1 as MGHDK and CDR2 as SYGVNS. This CDR3 spans 15 amino acids. V was pared by 6 bases and J by 3 bases, with 10 bases of the junction left unmatched. CDR3 amino acids: CASSGDQGVKETQYF. CDR3 DNA sequence: TGTGCCAGCAGCGGTGACCAGGGGGTAAAAGAGACCCAGTACTTC.

The chain links TRBV4-1 to TRBJ2-1; D perhaps matches TRBD1 (5 bases). V dropped 3 bases and J dropped 3 bases, with 18 bases sitting between them. From germline, CDR1 is MGHRA and CDR2 YSYEKL. This CDR3 is built from 17 residues. The CDR3 reads CASSHGAARTHYNEQFF. The CDR3 bases are TGCGCCAGCAGCCATGGGGCAGCCCGAACTCACTACAATGAGCAGTTCTTC.

The CDR3 region is CASSPRTPGQVYNEQFF. The CDR3 coding sequence is TGTGCCAGCTCACCTAGAACCCCGGGACAGGTTTACAATGAGCAGTTCTTC. V is TRBV18 and J is TRBJ2-1; 8 bases line up with TRBD1. Losses at the gene ends were 3 bases for V and 4 bases for J; bases not matched to a gene: 11. This CDR3 is 17 amino acids long. CDR1 and CDR2 (germline): KGHSH, LQKENI.

This clone was seen only once. V gene TRBV5-5 combines with J gene TRBJ2-1; 10 bases map to TRBD1. V lost 0 bases, J lost 9 bases, and 15 bases stayed unmatched. Germline CDR1 is SGHKS and CDR2 is YYEKEE (reference sequence). This CDR3 has 18 residues. CDR3 in amino acids: CASSLVDLNRDRGSEQFF. DNA for the CDR3: TGTGCCAGCAGCTTGGTCGACTTGAACCGGGACAGGGGCAGTGAGCAGTTCTTC.